The present T cell receptor (beta chain) was sequenced within a study of CD8+ T cells in alopecia areata. Germline lookup yields CDR1 SGHRS and CDR2 YFSETQ. V was trimmed by 3 bases and J by 9 bases, leaving 16 bases between them. The CDR3 totals 15 residues. Concerning this clone: Its antigen is unknown.

Study-wide findings and caveats: Clarity of TCR sharing across patients fell short of that in mice, possibly HLA-related. Scalp repertoires also include resident alphabeta T cells from normal skin.

RNA, once extracted, was reverse transcribed into cDNA for use as the sequencing template. The assay was immunoSEQ multiplex PCR, and TCRdb's table has in-frame clones only and misses some. The data hold roughly 250,000 clones, with roughly 60% observed a single time. Treatment indicated: oral pan-JAK inhibitor, 5-10 mg twice daily. This sequence joins TRBV5-1 and TRBJ1-6; D ambiguous. The source of this sequence is a human donor with alopecia areata. The sample here was CD4+ T cells sorted from blood, taken around week 54, from a patient treated with tofacitinib. The CDR3 DNA reads TGCGCCAGCAGCTCGCGAGACACGGGCACTTCACCCCTCCACTTT. Translated, it gives CASSSRDTGTSPLHF.